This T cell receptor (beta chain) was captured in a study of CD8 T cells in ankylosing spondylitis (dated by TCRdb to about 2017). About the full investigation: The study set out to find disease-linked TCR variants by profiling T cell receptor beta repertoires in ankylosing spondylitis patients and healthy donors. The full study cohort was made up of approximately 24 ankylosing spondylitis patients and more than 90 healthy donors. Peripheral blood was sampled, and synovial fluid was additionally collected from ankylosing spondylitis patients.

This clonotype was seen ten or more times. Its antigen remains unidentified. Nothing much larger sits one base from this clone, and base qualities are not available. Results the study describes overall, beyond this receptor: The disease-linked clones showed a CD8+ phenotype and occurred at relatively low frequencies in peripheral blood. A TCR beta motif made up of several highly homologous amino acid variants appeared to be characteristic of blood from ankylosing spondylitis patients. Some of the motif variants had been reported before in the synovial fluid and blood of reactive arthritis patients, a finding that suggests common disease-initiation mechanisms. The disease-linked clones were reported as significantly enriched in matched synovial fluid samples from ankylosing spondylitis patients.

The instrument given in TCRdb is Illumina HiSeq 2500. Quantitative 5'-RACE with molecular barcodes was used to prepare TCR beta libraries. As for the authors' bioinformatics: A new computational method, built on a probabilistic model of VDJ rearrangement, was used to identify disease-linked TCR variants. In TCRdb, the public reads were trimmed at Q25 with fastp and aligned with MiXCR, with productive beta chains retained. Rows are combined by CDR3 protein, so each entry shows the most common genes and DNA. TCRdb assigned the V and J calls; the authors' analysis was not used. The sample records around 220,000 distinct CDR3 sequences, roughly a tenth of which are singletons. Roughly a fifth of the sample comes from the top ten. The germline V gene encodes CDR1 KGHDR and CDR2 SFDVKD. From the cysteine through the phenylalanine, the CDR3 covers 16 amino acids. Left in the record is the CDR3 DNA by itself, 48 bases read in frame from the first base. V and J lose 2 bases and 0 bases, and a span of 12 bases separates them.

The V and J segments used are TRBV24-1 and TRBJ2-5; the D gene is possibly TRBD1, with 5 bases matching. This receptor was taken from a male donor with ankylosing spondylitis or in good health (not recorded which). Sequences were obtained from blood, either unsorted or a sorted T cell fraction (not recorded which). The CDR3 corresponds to CATSDSRSGYQETQYF. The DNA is TGTGCCACCAGTGATTCTCGGTCAGGGTACCAAGAGACCCAGTACTTC.